The T cell receptor (beta chain) described here comes from a study of cytomegalovirus exposure and HLA in healthy donors. PCR employed 60 Vbeta and 13 Jbeta primers. The table came from immunoSEQ multiplex PCR; TCRdb's copy has only in-frame clones and leaves some out. The sample lists 100,000 or so clones; 75% to 80% were seen once. The CDR3 has 14 residues. The germline V gene has CDR1 SGHTA and CDR2 FQGNSA. As to this clone: The junction departs from the called germline gene at one end, perhaps through a read error. The sample carries other DNA sequences with the same CDR3.

The origin of this receptor is a woman between 40 and 50 years old in good health and CMV-seropositive. The sequenced material came from PBMCs. V gene TRBV7-2 combines with J gene TRBJ1-1; TRBD1 is a possible D gene (5 bases). The CDR3 coding sequence is TGTGCCAGCAGCTCAGGGTACCGGAACACTGAAGCCTTCTTT. This sequence encodes CASSSGYRNTEAFF.